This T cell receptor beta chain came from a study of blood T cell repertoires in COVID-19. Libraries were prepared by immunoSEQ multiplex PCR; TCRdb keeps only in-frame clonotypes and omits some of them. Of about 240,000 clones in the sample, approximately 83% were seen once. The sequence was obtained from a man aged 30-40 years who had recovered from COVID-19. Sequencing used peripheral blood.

The CDR3 sequence is CASSFRDRDARETQYF. The CDR3 bases are TGTGCCAGCAGCTTTAGGGACAGGGACGCCCGAGAGACCCAGTACTTC. The gene calls are TRBV5-5 and TRBJ2-5, with 9 positions matching TRBD1. The germline CDR1 and CDR2 sequences are SGHKS and YYEKEE (reference sequence). V shed 2 bases, J shed 4 bases, and the junction held 9 bases outside the gene matches. This CDR3 is built from 16 residues.